A selection of T cell receptor beta chains follows, all from one sample in a study of control samples from healthy donors and cancer patients. Data came from immunoSEQ multiplex PCR; TCRdb stores just in-frame clones and leaves some out. This sample has around 180,000 clones, with 88% found just once. Specimen: blood. These TCRs come from a woman in her thirties in good health. CDR3s include the opening cysteine and the closing phenylalanine or tryptophan. Fields, in order: V gene, J gene, D gene, clone size, CDR3 protein, CDR3 DNA. A D gene is named only where the DNA matches it firmly. A row's size may be missing; if present it is once, few, many or a size class.

V gene: TRBV28; J gene: TRBJ1-4; D gene: .; clone size: .; CDR3 protein: CASSHPPRGTNEKLFF; CDR3 DNA: TGTGCCAGCAGTCACCCCCCCCGAGGGACTAATGAAAAACTGTTTTTT
V gene: TRBV6-5; J gene: TRBJ1-1; D gene: .; clone size: .; CDR3 protein: CASSRRVQTGKAFF; CDR3 DNA: TGTGCCAGCAGTCGGCGGGTTCAAACAGGGAAAGCTTTCTTT
V gene: TRBV5-6; J gene: TRBJ2-3; D gene: .; clone size: .; CDR3 protein: CASSLYSSTDTQYF; CDR3 DNA: TGTGCCAGCAGCTTATACTCTTCCACAGATACGCAGTATTTT
V gene: TRBV10-3; J gene: TRBJ1-3; D gene: .; clone size: .; CDR3 protein: CAIKNRVGNTIYF; CDR3 DNA: TGTGCCATCAAAAACAGGGTTGGAAACACCATATATTTT
V gene: TRBV4-1; J gene: TRBJ2-5; D gene: .; clone size: .; CDR3 protein: CASSQDRDSWETQYF; CDR3 DNA: TGCGCCAGCAGCCAAGATAGGGATAGCTGGGAGACCCAGTACTTC
V gene: TRBV6-6; J gene: TRBJ1-1; D gene: .; clone size: .; CDR3 protein: CASNDRGAAEAFF; CDR3 DNA: TGTGCCAGCAACGACCGAGGCGCGGCTGAAGCTTTCTTT
V gene: TRBV9; J gene: TRBJ1-1; D gene: .; clone size: .; CDR3 protein: CASSGLTVNTEAFF; CDR3 DNA: TGTGCCAGCAGCGGATTGACAGTAAACACTGAAGCTTTCTTT
V gene: TRBV2; J gene: TRBJ1-1; D gene: TRBD1; clone size: once; CDR3 protein: CASSADRGDTEAFF; CDR3 DNA: TGTGCCAGCAGCGCCGACAGGGGAGACACTGAAGCTTTCTTT
V gene: TRBV7-2; J gene: TRBJ2-7; D gene: .; clone size: .; CDR3 protein: CASSLGQGAYEQYF; CDR3 DNA: TGTGCCAGCAGCTTAGGGCAGGGTGCCTACGAGCAGTACTTC
V gene: TRBV28; J gene: TRBJ2-7; D gene: TRBD1; clone size: .; CDR3 protein: CASSLLGQGADEQYF; CDR3 DNA: TGTGCCAGCAGTTTATTGGGACAGGGGGCGGACGAGCAGTACTTC
V gene: TRBV11-2; J gene: TRBJ2-1; D gene: .; clone size: .; CDR3 protein: CASSLPSTSYYNEQFF; CDR3 DNA: TGTGCCAGCAGCCTCCCATCGACTAGTTACTACAATGAGCAGTTCTTC
V gene: TRBV6-1; J gene: TRBJ2-3; D gene: TRBD2; clone size: .; CDR3 protein: CASSALAGPSPDTQYF; CDR3 DNA: TGTGCCAGCAGTGCCCTAGCGGGGCCGAGCCCAGATACGCAGTATTTT
V gene: TRBV7-6; J gene: TRBJ1-5; D gene: .; clone size: .; CDR3 protein: CASSLFSSNQPRHF; CDR3 DNA: TGTGCCAGCAGCTTGTTCAGTAGCAATCAGCCCCGGCATTTT
V gene: TRBV15; J gene: TRBJ1-3; D gene: TRBD1; clone size: .; CDR3 protein: CATKTGTGNTIYF; CDR3 DNA: TGTGCCACCAAGACAGGGACTGGAAACACCATATATTTT
V gene: TRBV25-1; J gene: TRBJ1-4; D gene: .; clone size: .; CDR3 protein: CASSPPGGGREKLFF; CDR3 DNA: TGTGCCAGCAGTCCGCCCGGGGGGGGGCGGGAAAAACTGTTTTTT
V gene: TRBV7-2; J gene: TRBJ1-2; D gene: .; clone size: .; CDR3 protein: CASSPSSGYTF; CDR3 DNA: TGTGCCAGCAGCCCCAGCTCTGGCTACACCTTC
V gene: TRBV30; J gene: TRBJ1-1; D gene: .; clone size: .; CDR3 protein: CAWVPGGYTEAFF; CDR3 DNA: TGTGCCTGGGTACCGGGAGGATACACTGAAGCTTTCTTT
V gene: TRBV7-9; J gene: TRBJ1-6; D gene: TRBD1; clone size: .; CDR3 protein: CASSLSSGGYNSPLHF; CDR3 DNA: TGTGCCAGCAGCTTAAGTTCAGGGGGCTATAATTCACCCCTCCACTTT
V gene: TRBV6-5; J gene: TRBJ2-7; D gene: .; clone size: .; CDR3 protein: CASSYSPGNPYEQYF; CDR3 DNA: TGTGCCAGCAGTTACTCGCCAGGGAATCCCTACGAGCAGTACTTC
V gene: TRBV9; J gene: TRBJ2-4; D gene: .; clone size: .; CDR3 protein: CASSVDSKNIQYF; CDR3 DNA: TGTGCCAGCAGCGTAGACAGCAAAAACATTCAGTACTTC
V gene: TRBV20-1; J gene: TRBJ2-1; D gene: .; clone size: .; CDR3 protein: CSSETYNEQFF; CDR3 DNA: TGCAGTAGCGAGACCTACAATGAGCAGTTCTTC
V gene: TRBV5-8; J gene: TRBJ2-3; D gene: TRBD2; clone size: .; CDR3 protein: CASSLGSGRTDTQYF; CDR3 DNA: TGTGCCAGCAGCTTGGGGAGCGGGAGGACAGATACGCAGTATTTT
V gene: TRBV6-2/TRBV6-3; J gene: TRBJ2-7; D gene: TRBD2; clone size: .; CDR3 protein: CASSGLAGIYYEQYF; CDR3 DNA: TGTGCCAGCAGCGGACTAGCGGGGATCTACTACGAGCAGTACTTC
V gene: TRBV3-1/TRBV3-2; J gene: TRBJ1-1; D gene: .; clone size: .; CDR3 protein: CASLGTNTEAFF; CDR3 DNA: TGTGCCAGCTTGGGTACAAACACTGAAGCTTTCTTT
V gene: TRBV29-1; J gene: TRBJ1-2; D gene: .; clone size: .; CDR3 protein: CSVGDGKNYGYTF; CDR3 DNA: TGCAGCGTTGGGGACGGGAAGAACTATGGCTACACCTTC
V gene: TRBV2; J gene: TRBJ1-4; D gene: .; clone size: .; CDR3 protein: CASLGGPSSEKLFF; CDR3 DNA: TGTGCCAGCCTGGGAGGGCCGTCATCTGAAAAACTGTTTTTT
V gene: TRBV2; J gene: TRBJ2-3; D gene: TRBD2; clone size: .; CDR3 protein: CASSVPGLAGGVSQYF; CDR3 DNA: TGTGCCAGCAGTGTCCCGGGACTAGCGGGAGGGGTTTCGCAGTATTTT
V gene: TRBV5-4; J gene: TRBJ2-1; D gene: TRBD2; clone size: .; CDR3 protein: CASSKKRGASYNEQFF; CDR3 DNA: TGTGCCAGCAGCAAGAAGCGGGGCGCCTCCTACAATGAGCAGTTCTTC
V gene: TRBV28; J gene: TRBJ2-7; D gene: .; clone size: .; CDR3 protein: CASSSRGYEQYF; CDR3 DNA: TGTGCCAGCAGTTCGAGGGGCTACGAGCAGTACTTC
V gene: TRBV28; J gene: TRBJ1-3; D gene: .; clone size: .; CDR3 protein: CASSLAGVSGNTIYF; CDR3 DNA: TGTGCCAGCAGTTTAGCGGGGGTCTCTGGAAACACCATATATTTT
V gene: TRBV5-1; J gene: TRBJ2-5; D gene: .; clone size: .; CDR3 protein: CASSLSAETQYF; CDR3 DNA: TGCGCCAGCAGCTTGAGTGCGGAGACCCAGTACTTC
V gene: TRBV6-5; J gene: TRBJ1-1; D gene: .; clone size: once; CDR3 protein: CASSLLGRGTEAFF; CDR3 DNA: TGTGCCAGCAGTCTCCTCGGACGAGGCACTGAAGCTTTCTTT
V gene: TRBV19; J gene: TRBJ1-1; D gene: .; clone size: .; CDR3 protein: CASSTTGDTEAFF; CDR3 DNA: TGTGCCAGTAGTACTACAGGTGACACTGAAGCTTTCTTT
V gene: TRBV2; J gene: TRBJ2-5; D gene: .; clone size: once; CDR3 protein: CASSERESAAETQYF; CDR3 DNA: TGTGCCAGCAGTGAACGGGAGAGTGCGGCGGAGACCCAGTACTTC
V gene: TRBV18; J gene: TRBJ1-6; D gene: .; clone size: .; CDR3 protein: CASSPLGVSHNSPLHF; CDR3 DNA: TGTGCCAGCTCACCACTAGGGGTTTCCCATAATTCACCCCTCCACTTT